One sample yielded the 25 T cell receptor beta chains listed below, sequenced in a study of blood T cells in healthy people across ages. Through a sample-barcoded 5' primer and a J-beta primer mix, a second PCR was run for 7 to 11 cycles. TCRdb passed the 5' RACE reads through MiXCR, listing each CDR3 protein once. The table records hundreds of thousands of distinct CDR3 sequences, around 24% of them present only once. Separately, the same data were catalogued under a study of T cells of mothers and their children.

The sequencing sample was made of blood. Source of these receptors: a boy aged 5 to 17 in good health.

Only a few counts were recorded for this clonotype. This chain uses TRBV10-3 with TRBJ2-5, with D hard to call. Per germline, CDR1 ENHRY and CDR2 SYGVKD. V was clipped by 3 bases and J by 5 bases, with 16 bases between them. The CDR3 loop spans 15 amino acids. CDR3 residues: CAISDYDSLGETQYF. CDR3 coding DNA: TGTGCCATCAGTGATTATGATAGCCTCGGGGAGACCCAGTACTTC.

The chain combines TRBV12-3 or TRBV12-4 with TRBJ1-1; no clear D. The CDR3 spans 14 residues. Trimming stripped 3 bases from V and 4 bases from J, with 12 bases between. The DNA for the CDR3 is TGTGCCAGCAGTTTTGGGCGCCGGGGCACTGAAGCTTTCTTT. It encodes CASSFGRRGTEAFF.

This clonotype showed up just a few times. The chain couples TRBV19 to TRBJ2-5; D tentatively reads TRBD1 or TRBD2 (6 bases each). This CDR3 comprises 16 residues. CDR1 LNHDA and CDR2 SQIVND come from the germline V gene (reference sequence). Trimming cost V 4 bases and J 2 bases, with 17 bases left between them. The CDR3: CASSTDPRGLQETQYF. CDR3 in DNA: TGTGCCAGTAGTACGGATCCCCGGGGGCTGCAAGAGACCCAGTACTTC.

V is TRBV12-3 or TRBV12-4 and J is TRBJ1-3; perhaps TRBD1 as D (5 bases). V shed 10 bases and J shed 3 bases, with 13 bases lying between them. The CDR3 is 13 residues long. The CDR3 loop is CATHQGFGNTIYF. For the CDR3, the DNA is TGTGCCACCCACCAGGGATTTGGAAACACCATATATTTT.

This clonotype was seen many times. DNA for the CDR3: TGCAGCGTTGAAGTAGGGGGGGGGGCGGATCAGCCCCAGCATTTT. Translation: CSVEVGGGADQPQHF. The V and J genes are TRBV29-1 and TRBJ1-5, with D possibly TRBD1 on 6 matching bases. CDR3 length: 15 amino acids. The V gene's germline CDR1 is SQVTM and CDR2 ANQGSEA. Trimming took off 1 base at V and 5 bases at J, with 15 bases between the two ends.

This clonotype was detected a few times. The chain combines TRBV12-3 or TRBV12-4 with TRBJ2-7; D might be TRBD2 (5 bases). V was trimmed by 8 bases and J by 0 bases, leaving 14 bases between them. CDR3 length equals 14 residues. CDR3 amino acids: CASAIEGSSYEQYF. In nucleotides, the CDR3 is TGTGCCAGCGCTATTGAGGGCAGCTCCTACGAGCAGTACTTC.

This clonotype was counted a single time. The chain is built from TRBV10-3 and TRBJ2-7; possibly TRBD2 for D (7 bases). Germline loops: CDR1 ENHRY, CDR2 SYGVKD. CDR3 length: 17 amino acids. V shed 0 bases and J shed 2 bases, with 17 bases lying between them. DNA of the CDR3: TGTGCCATCAGTGAGTCGAATATCGGGGGGCTTACCTACGAGCAGTACTTC. Translated, it gives CAISESNIGGLTYEQYF.

This clonotype was seen a few times. The J gene is TRBJ2-7, the V gene TRBV9, with D tentatively TRBD2 (5 bases). V dropped 4 bases and J dropped 0 bases, with 14 bases sitting between them. Looked up from germline, CDR1 is SGDLS and CDR2 is YYNGEE. The CDR3 runs to 15 residues. CDR3 in DNA: TGTGCCAGCAGCCCCCAGGAAGGGAGCTCCTACGAGCAGTACTTC. It specifies CASSPQEGSSYEQYF. The full variable domain, in which reference TRBV9 and TRBJ2-7 provide the parts outside the CDR3, is DSGVTQTPKHLITATGQRVTLRCSPRSGDLSVYWYQQSLDQGLQFLIQYYNGEERAKGNILERFSAQQFPDLHSELNLSSLELGDSALYFCASSPQEGSSYEQYFGPGTRLTVT.

The chain couples TRBV7-2 to TRBJ2-7; 7 positions match TRBD2. The CDR3 has 13 amino acids. With V trimmed by 4 bases and J by 6 bases, 6 bases remained unmatched. Germline V gives CDR1 SGHTA, CDR2 FQGNSA. CDR3 sequence reads: CASSWGGWSEQYF. The CDR3 nucleotides read TGTGCCAGCAGCTGGGGGGGTTGGTCCGAGCAGTACTTC.

This clonotype was detected a few times. An end of the junction differs from the germline gene, which may be a read error. This chain joins TRBV7-9 and TRBJ2-5, with D perhaps matching TRBD1 (5 bases). Looked up from germline, CDR1 is SEHNR and CDR2 is FQNEAQ (reference sequence). This CDR3 contains 13 residues. The CDR3 reads CASSNRNQETQYF. CDR3 nucleotide sequence: TGTGCCAGCAGCAACAGGAACCAGGAGACCCAGTACTTC.

The rearrangement uses TRBV9 and TRBJ1-2, with D unresolved. V was shortened by 0 bases and J by 4 bases, with 13 bases between the two germline ends. The germline gives CDR1 SGDLS, CDR2 YYNGEE. The CDR3 totals 15 residues. CDR3 in DNA: TGTGCCAGCAGCGTAGGGGCAGCCGATAGCTATGGCTACACCTTC. This codes for CASSVGAADSYGYTF.

The chain carries TRBV12-3 or TRBV12-4 and TRBJ2-3, with D unresolved. With 6 bases removed from V and 6 bases from J, the gap between germline ends came to 10 bases. This CDR3 spans 12 amino acids. CDR3 nucleotide sequence: TGTGCCAGCAGCTGGGTGGAGGATACGCAGTATTTT. Amino acid sequence: CASSWVEDTQYF.

This rearrangement joins TRBV12-3 or TRBV12-4 to TRBJ1-2; D remains ambiguous. V lost 3 bases and J lost 8, with 10 bases in between. This CDR3 region has 12 residues. The CDR3 DNA follows: TGTGCCAGCAGTTTTAGGGTTAGCGGCTACACCTTC. Translating gives CASSFRVSGYTF.

This chain connects TRBV3-1 to TRBJ2-5; D is undetermined. V was shortened by 5 bases and J by 4 bases, with 11 bases between the two germline ends. The germline gives CDR1 LGHDT, CDR2 YNNKEL (reference sequence). The CDR3 has 13 amino acids. The CDR3 nucleotides read TGTGCCAGCAGCTCAACGCTTATAGAGACCCAGTACTTC. Translation gives CASSSTLIETQYF.

This clonotype has more than one count but fewer than ten. The V and J genes are TRBV2 and TRBJ1-2, with D hard to call. Germline values: CDR1 SNHLY, CDR2 FYNNEI. The CDR3 sequence is 12 residues long. V lost 3 bases to trimming and J lost 4 bases, with 6 bases between them. In DNA form, the CDR3 reads TGTGCCAGCAGTGAGCTGAGCTATGGCTACACCTTC. It is translated as CASSELSYGYTF.

This clonotype was observed a handful of times. V is TRBV5-1 and J is TRBJ1-2; D possibly corresponds to TRBD1 (5 bases). This CDR3 is built from 13 residues. CDR1 and CDR2 from the germline V gene are SGHRS and YFSETQ. Trimming stripped 3 bases from V and 5 bases from J, with 11 bases between. CDR3 bases: TGCGCCAGCAGCTGGGGGTCCTATTATGGCTACACCTTC. Amino acids: CASSWGSYYGYTF. The whole variable domain, remainder taken from reference TRBV5-1 and TRBJ1-2, is KAGVTQTPRYLIKTRGQQVTLSCSPISGHRSVSWYQQTPGQGLQFLFEYFSETQRNKGNFPGRFSGRQFSNSRSEMNVSTLELGDSALYLCASSWGSYYGYTFGSGTRLTVV.

The rearrangement joins TRBV3-1 to TRBJ2-2, with D perhaps being TRBD1 or TRBD2 (5 bases each). Germline loops: CDR1 LGHDT, CDR2 YNNKEL (reference sequence). V was shortened by 1 base and J by 9 bases, with 9 bases between the two germline ends. The CDR3 has 13 residues. The CDR3 DNA follows: TGTGCCAGCAGCCAAGTTCCGGGACGGGAGCTGTTTTTT. It encodes CASSQVPGRELFF.

This chain uses TRBV3-1 with TRBJ2-1, with 8 bases matching TRBD2. Germline CDR1 reads LGHDT; CDR2 reads YNNKEL (reference sequence). This CDR3 has 18 amino acids. The V gene end was trimmed by 1 base and the J gene end by 4 bases; junction bases not matched to a gene: 12. CDR3 protein: CASSQGPFSGTPYNEQFF. As DNA, the CDR3 is TGTGCCAGCAGCCAAGGGCCCTTTAGCGGGACTCCGTACAATGAGCAGTTCTTC.

V is TRBV3-1 and J is TRBJ2-6; the D gene could be TRBD1 or TRBD2 (5 bases each). The CDR3 is 14 residues long. V dropped 3 bases and J dropped 4 bases, with 7 bases sitting between them. Germline CDR1 LGHDT, CDR2 YNNKEL (reference sequence). Written as DNA, the CDR3 is TGTGCCAGCAGCCACAGGGACGGGGCCAACGTCCTGACTTTC. Amino acid sequence: CASSHRDGANVLTF.

This clonotype was detected only a few times. This chain uses TRBV15 with TRBJ1-4; 10 nucleotides agree with TRBD1. The CDR3 extends over 17 amino acids. In germline, CDR1 is LNHNV, CDR2 YYDKDF (reference sequence). J lost 0 bases, V lost 1 base, and 2 bases had no gene match. As DNA, the CDR3 is TGTGCCACCAGCAGAGTTGGACAGGGGGCAACTAATGAAAAACTGTTTTTT. It yields the protein CATSRVGQGATNEKLFF.

This clonotype was counted a few times. This sequence joins TRBV13 and TRBJ2-5; 8 bases line up with TRBD1. Germline CDR1 and CDR2: PRHDT and FYEKMQ (reference sequence). Germline trimming cut 4 bases from V and 5 bases from J; bases unmatched to any gene: 9. The CDR3 is 15 residues long. The CDR3 here is CASSSSRGLQETQYF. In DNA, the CDR3 is TGTGCCAGCAGCTCCTCCAGGGGGCTTCAGGAGACCCAGTACTTC.

The rearrangement links TRBV7-6 to TRBJ1-1; the D gene is possibly TRBD1 (6 bases). The CDR3 loop spans 14 amino acids. Trimming cost V 1 base and J 8 bases, with 14 bases left between them. Germline CDR1 is SGHVS and CDR2 is FNYEAQ. CDR3 residues: CASSLGGLLSEAFF. CDR3 sequence (DNA): TGTGCCAGCAGCTTAGGGGGGCTGCTCTCCGAAGCTTTCTTT.

J is TRBJ2-5 and V is TRBV15, with TRBD1 identical over 7 bases. CDR1 is LNHNV and CDR2 is YYDKDF in the germline V gene (reference sequence). V lost 0 bases and J lost 4; bases outside the gene matches: 5. The CDR3 extends over 15 amino acids. For the CDR3, the DNA is TGTGCCACCAGCAGAGAAACAGGGGAAGGAGAGACCCAGTACTTC. This sequence encodes CATSRETGEGETQYF. Looking up the rest from reference TRBV15 and TRBJ2-5 gives the full variable domain: DAMVIQNPRYQVTQFGKPVTLSCSQTLNHNVMYWYQQKSSQAPKLLFHYYDKDFNNEADTPDNFQSRRPNTSFCFLDIRSPGLGDTAMYLCATSRETGEGETQYFGPGTRLLVL.

A few counts support this clonotype. J is TRBJ2-1 and V is TRBV6-1; tentative D call: TRBD2 (7 bases). This CDR3 comprises 15 residues. Germline V lookup: CDR1 MNHNS, CDR2 SASEGT. V lost 6 bases and J 0 bases, leaving 12 bases between the germline ends. Written as DNA, the CDR3 is TGTGCCAGCAGAGGAGGGGGGGCCTCCTACAATGAGCAGTTCTTC. Its translation: CASRGGGASYNEQFF.

This clonotype was seen a handful of times. The gene calls are TRBV28 and TRBJ2-5; 8 bases are a match to TRBD1. This CDR3 is built from 13 residues. CDR1 is MDHEN and CDR2 is SYDVKM in the germline V gene. V lost 8 bases and J lost 1; bases outside the gene matches: 3. CDR3 DNA: TGTGCCAGCTTAGGACAGGGCCAAGAGACCCAGTACTTC. It yields the protein CASLGQGQETQYF.